Only a few counts were recorded for the clone carrying this T cell receptor beta chain. The data stem from a study of blood T cells in healthy people across ages. Then a second PCR, running about 7 to 11 cycles, was carried out with a sample-barcoded 5' primer and a J-beta primer mix. Each CDR3 protein is one row after TCRdb ran MiXCR on the 5' RACE reads. The profile shows over 950,000 distinct CDR3 sequences, approximately 38% of them singletons. The study isolated at least 6.5 million PBMCs from each sample. The germline V gene has CDR1 MNHEY and CDR2 SVGAGI. CDR3 length: 15 residues. V was pared by 5 bases and J by 4 bases, with 7 bases of the junction left unmatched.

This TCR was sampled from a man younger than 35 in good health. What was sequenced was blood. The chain joins TRBV6-5 to TRBJ2-3; 9 nucleotides line up with TRBD2. The CDR3 loop is CASSNGLAQSDTQYF. The CDR3 nucleotides read TGTGCCAGCAGTAACGGACTAGCGCAGTCAGATACGCAGTATTTT.